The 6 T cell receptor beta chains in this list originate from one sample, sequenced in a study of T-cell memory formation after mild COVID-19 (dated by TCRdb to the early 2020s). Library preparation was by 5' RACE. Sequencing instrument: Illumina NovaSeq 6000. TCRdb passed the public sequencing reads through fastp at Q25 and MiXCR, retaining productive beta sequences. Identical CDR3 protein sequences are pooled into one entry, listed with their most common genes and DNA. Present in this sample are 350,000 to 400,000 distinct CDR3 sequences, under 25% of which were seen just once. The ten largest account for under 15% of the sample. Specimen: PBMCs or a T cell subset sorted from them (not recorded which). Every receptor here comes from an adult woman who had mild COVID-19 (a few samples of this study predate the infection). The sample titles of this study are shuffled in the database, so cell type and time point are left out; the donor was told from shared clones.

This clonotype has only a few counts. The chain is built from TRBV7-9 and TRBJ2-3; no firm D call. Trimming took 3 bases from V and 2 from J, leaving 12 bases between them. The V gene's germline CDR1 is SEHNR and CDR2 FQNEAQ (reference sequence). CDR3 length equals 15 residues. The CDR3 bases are TGTGCCAGCAGCTTTAGAGAGTCCTCCACAGATACGCAGTATTTT. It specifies CASSFRESSTDTQYF.

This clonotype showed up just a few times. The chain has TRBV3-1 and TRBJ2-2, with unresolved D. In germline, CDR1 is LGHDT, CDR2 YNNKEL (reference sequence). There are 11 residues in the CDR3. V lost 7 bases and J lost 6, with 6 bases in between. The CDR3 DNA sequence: TGTGCCAGCACCAAGTCCGGGGAGCTGTTTTTT. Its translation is CASTKSGELFF.

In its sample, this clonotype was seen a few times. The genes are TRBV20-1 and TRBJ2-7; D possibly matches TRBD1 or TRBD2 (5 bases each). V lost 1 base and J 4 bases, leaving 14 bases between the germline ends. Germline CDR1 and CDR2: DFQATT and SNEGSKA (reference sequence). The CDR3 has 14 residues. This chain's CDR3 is CSARGTGRTYEQYF. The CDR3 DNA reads TGCAGTGCTAGAGGAACAGGCAGGACTTACGAGCAGTACTTC.

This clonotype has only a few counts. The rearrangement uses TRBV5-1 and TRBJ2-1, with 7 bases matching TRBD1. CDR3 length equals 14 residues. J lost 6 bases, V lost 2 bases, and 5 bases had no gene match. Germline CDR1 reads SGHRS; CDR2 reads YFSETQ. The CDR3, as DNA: TGCGCCAGCAGCTTCGGGGACAGTATCAATGAGCAGTTCTTC. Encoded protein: CASSFGDSINEQFF. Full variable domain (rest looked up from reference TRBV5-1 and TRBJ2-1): KAGVTQTPRYLIKTRGQQVTLSCSPISGHRSVSWYQQTPGQGLQFLFEYFSETQRNKGNFPGRFSGRQFSNSRSEMNVSTLELGDSALYLCASSFGDSINEQFFGPGTRLTVL.

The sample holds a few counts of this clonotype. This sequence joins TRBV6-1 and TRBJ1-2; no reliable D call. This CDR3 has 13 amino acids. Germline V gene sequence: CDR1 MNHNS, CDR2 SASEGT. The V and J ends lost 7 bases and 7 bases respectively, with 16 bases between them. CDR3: CASTAPERPGYTF. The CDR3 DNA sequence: TGTGCCAGCACGGCTCCGGAACGACCTGGCTACACCTTC.

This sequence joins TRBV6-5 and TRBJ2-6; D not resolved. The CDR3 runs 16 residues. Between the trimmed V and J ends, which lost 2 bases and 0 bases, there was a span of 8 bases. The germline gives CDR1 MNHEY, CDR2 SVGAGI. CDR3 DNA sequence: TGTGCCAGCAGTTACGTTCCGAGCTCTGGGGCCAACGTCCTGACTTTC. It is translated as CASSYVPSSGANVLTF.